The clone carrying this T cell receptor beta chain was counted at least ten times. The CDR3 loop spans 14 amino acids. The germline gives CDR1 MDHEN, CDR2 SYDVKM. V shed 3 bases and J 7 bases; nucleotides not matched to a gene: 4. The data were taken from a study of shared clonotypes between healthy human individuals. Replicate PCRs for sorted subsets used approximately 190 ng DNA; this equaled 25,000 to 30,000 T cell genomes. Assay used: immunoSEQ multiplex PCR; TCRdb lists only in-frame clones, some missing. The sample holds fewer than 850,000 clones; about 92% are singletons and the top ten take around a third. Only Caucasian adults living in Nashville, Tennessee made up the donor group.

The receptor was isolated from a man between 18 and 35 years old in good health. Some clones in this sample may be carry-over from other donors' samples. Sequenced material: memory CD8+ T cells from PBMCs. As for subset: CD45RO+ cells pooled with CCR7-negative TemRA cells. The chain carries TRBV28 and TRBJ2-1; TRBD2 agrees at 9 bases. The CDR3 sequence is CASSFLAGRNEQFF. CDR3 in DNA: TGTGCCAGCAGTTTTCTAGCGGGAAGAAATGAGCAGTTCTTC.